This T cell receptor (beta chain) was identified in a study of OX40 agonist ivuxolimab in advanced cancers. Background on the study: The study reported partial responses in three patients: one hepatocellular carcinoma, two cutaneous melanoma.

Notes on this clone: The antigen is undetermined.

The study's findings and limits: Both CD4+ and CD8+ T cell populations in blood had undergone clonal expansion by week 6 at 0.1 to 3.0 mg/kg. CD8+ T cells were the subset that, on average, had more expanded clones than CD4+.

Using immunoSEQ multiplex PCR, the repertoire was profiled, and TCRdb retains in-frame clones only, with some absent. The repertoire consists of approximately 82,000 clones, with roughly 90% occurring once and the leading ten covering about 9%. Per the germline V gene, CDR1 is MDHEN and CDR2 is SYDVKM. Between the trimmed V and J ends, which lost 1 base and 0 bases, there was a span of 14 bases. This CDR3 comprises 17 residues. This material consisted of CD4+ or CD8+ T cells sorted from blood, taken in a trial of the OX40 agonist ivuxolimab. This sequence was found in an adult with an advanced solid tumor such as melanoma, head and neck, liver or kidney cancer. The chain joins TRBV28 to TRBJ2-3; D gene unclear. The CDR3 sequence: CASSLFEQTSSTDTQYF. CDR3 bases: TGTGCCAGCAGTTTATTTGAACAGACCTCTAGCACAGATACGCAGTATTTT.